These 24 T cell receptor beta chains share one sample of origin, sequenced in a study of T-cell reconstitution after alpha-beta-depleted transplantation in children. TCRbeta library construction was performed incorporating unique molecular identifiers. TCRdb ran MiXCR on the PCR reads and lists one entry per CDR3 protein. The table shows about 500,000 distinct CDR3 sequences, with about 33% occurring only once. The specimen was PBMCs from the stem cell graft donor, collected from the stem cell graft. The receptors were gathered from a human donor who donated a stem cell graft to a child with aplastic anemia.

The chain uses TRBV18 and TRBJ2-3; the D gene is possibly TRBD1 (6 bases). This CDR3 spans 13 amino acids. Germline loops: CDR1 KGHSH, CDR2 LQKENI. V was cut by 9 bases and J by 3 bases, with 13 bases left in between. CDR3 in amino acids: CASYGQTTDTQYF. In DNA, the CDR3 is TGTGCCAGTTACGGACAGACGACAGATACGCAGTATTTT.

The V and J genes are TRBV18 and TRBJ2-5, with TRBD2 as a possible D gene (5 bases). The CDR3 consists of 18 residues. Germline values: CDR1 KGHSH, CDR2 LQKENI. Trimming stripped 2 bases from V and 2 bases from J, with 21 bases between. The CDR3 region is CASSPNLVKEVAQETQYF. The CDR3 nucleotides read TGTGCCAGCTCACCAAATTTAGTCAAGGAGGTGGCACAAGAGACCCAGTACTTC.

V is TRBV27 and J is TRBJ2-1; TRBD2 agrees at 8 bases. Germline V gene sequence: CDR1 MNHEY, CDR2 SMNVEV (reference sequence). V trimming: 2 bases; J trimming: 2 bases; junction bases outside the gene matches: 20. The CDR3 totals 21 residues. The CDR3 nucleotides read TGTGCCAGCAGTTTAACTTCCGGGTCGCTAGCGGGTAAAGGCGCCTACAATGAGCAGTTCTTC. Its translation is CASSLTSGSLAGKGAYNEQFF.

The V and J genes are TRBV11-2 and TRBJ2-1; 14 nucleotides agree with TRBD2. This CDR3 comprises 16 residues. The germline V gene encodes CDR1 SGHAT and CDR2 FQNNGV. V trimming: 4 bases; J trimming: 9 bases; junction bases outside the gene matches: 8. CDR3 protein: CASSSTGLAGEVEQFF. The CDR3 region has the DNA TGTGCCAGCAGCTCCACGGGACTAGCGGGAGAGGTTGAGCAGTTCTTC. Full variable domain (outside the CDR3, taken from reference TRBV11-2 and TRBJ2-1): EAGVAQSPRYKIIEKRQSVAFWCNPISGHATLYWYQQILGQGPKLLIQFQNNGVVDDSQLPKDRFSAERLKGVDSTLKIQPAKLEDSAVYLCASSSTGLAGEVEQFFGPGTRLTVL.

This chain uses TRBV28 with TRBJ1-2; D gene ambiguous. With 6 bases removed from V and 0 bases from J, the gap between germline ends came to 17 bases. This CDR3 is 16 amino acids long. Germline assignment: CDR1 MDHEN and CDR2 SYDVKM. The CDR3 spells CASSPVSGQANYGYTF. Here the CDR3 DNA reads TGTGCCAGCAGCCCCGTTTCTGGCCAAGCTAACTATGGCTACACCTTC.

The chain recombines TRBV7-8 with TRBJ1-1; TRBD1 might be the D (5 bases). V lost 1 base and J 8 bases, leaving 14 bases between the germline ends. CDR1 SGHVS and CDR2 FQNEAQ come from the germline V gene. CDR3 length: 14 amino acids. The DNA of the CDR3 is TGTGCCAGCAGCTTAGGTTCAGGGTTTGTCGAAGCTTTCTTT. It codes for CASSLGSGFVEAFF.

The chain joins TRBV6-1 to TRBJ2-3, with D perhaps TRBD2 (5 bases). The CDR3 length is 13 residues. The germline V gene encodes CDR1 MNHNS and CDR2 SASEGT. V was cut by 6 bases and J by 3 bases, with 10 bases left in between. DNA of the CDR3: TGTGCCAGCAGCGGGATGCTGACAGATACGCAGTATTTT. Its protein is CASSGMLTDTQYF.

J is TRBJ1-2 and V is TRBV7-2; 7 bases line up with TRBD1. Germline V gene lookup returns CDR1 SGHTA and CDR2 FQGNSA. V gave up 5 bases and J gave up 7 bases; unmatched junction bases: 4. This CDR3 has 12 residues. Here the CDR3 DNA reads TGTGCCAGCAGCCCAGACAGGGTTGGCTACACCTTC. Translating it yields CASSPDRVGYTF.

There are a few counts of this clonotype. The chain employs TRBV5-6 and TRBJ1-2, with D perhaps matching TRBD1 (5 bases). Germline V CDR1 and CDR2: SGHDT, YYEEEE. This CDR3 comprises 15 residues. Between the trimmed V and J ends, which lost 0 bases and 3 bases, there was a span of 12 bases. For the CDR3, the DNA is TGTGCCAGCAGCTTGGGGGCGGCGGGGGACTATGGCTACACCTTC. Amino acid sequence: CASSLGAAGDYGYTF.

This clonotype occurred a few times. V and J are TRBV7-2 and TRBJ2-2, with a possible D match to TRBD2 (5 bases). With 5 bases removed from V and 0 bases from J, the gap between germline ends came to 10 bases. Germline V CDR1 and CDR2: SGHTA, FQGNSA. The CDR3 is made up of 15 amino acids. The CDR3 DNA sequence: TGTGCCAGCAGCCTTAGAGGGTCGAACACCGGGGAGCTGTTTTTT. This gives the protein CASSLRGSNTGELFF.

This chain uses TRBV11-2 with TRBJ2-3; D possibly corresponds to TRBD2 (6 bases). V dropped 0 bases and J dropped 4 bases, with 23 bases sitting between them. The germline CDR1 and CDR2 sequences are SGHAT and FQNNGV. The CDR3 has 19 residues. The DNA for the CDR3 is TGTGCCAGCAGCTTAGATCTCCGGGACTTCCTAAGGGGCTCAGATACGCAGTATTTT. It yields the protein CASSLDLRDFLRGSDTQYF.

The J gene is TRBJ2-3, the V gene TRBV7-9, with D perhaps matching TRBD2 (5 bases). There are 14 residues in the CDR3. CDR1 and CDR2 (germline): SEHNR, FQNEAQ (reference sequence). The V end lost 8 bases, the J end lost 3 bases, and 15 bases lay between the germline ends. The CDR3 loop is CASQTASSTDTQYF. As DNA, the CDR3 is TGTGCCAGCCAGACGGCTAGCTCAACAGATACGCAGTATTTT. The entire variable domain, with the rest obtained from reference TRBV7-9 and TRBJ2-3, is as follows: DTGVSQNPRHKITKRGQNVTFRCDPISEHNRLYWYRQTLGQGPEFLTYFQNEAQLEKSRLLSDRFSAERPKGSFSTLEIQRTEQGDSAMYLCASQTASSTDTQYFGPGTRLTVL.

The chain combines TRBV7-2 with TRBJ2-7; D possibly corresponds to TRBD2 (5 bases). V lost 5 bases, J lost 2 bases, and 13 bases lay in between. Germline V gene data show CDR1 as SGHTA and CDR2 as FQGNSA. The CDR3 has 14 residues. CDR3 amino acids: CASSPTTGTYEQYF. CDR3 DNA sequence: TGTGCCAGCAGCCCAACTACGGGAACCTACGAGCAGTACTTC.

The J gene is TRBJ1-2, the V gene TRBV7-3; D perhaps matches TRBD1 (6 bases). The CDR3 is 16 amino acids. In germline, CDR1 is SGHTA, CDR2 FQGTGA. Between the trimmed V and J ends, which lost 4 bases and 5 bases, there was a span of 20 bases. The CDR3 is CASSSPEGVGEYGYTF. The CDR3 DNA follows: TGTGCCAGCAGCTCACCCGAGGGGGTTGGAGAATATGGCTACACCTTC.

This clonotype turned up a few times. This chain connects TRBV20-1 to TRBJ2-7; 8 positions match TRBD2. Germline CDR1 reads DFQATT; CDR2 reads SNEGSKA (reference sequence). The CDR3 has 13 amino acids. With V trimmed by 6 bases and J by 6 bases, 10 bases remained unmatched. The CDR3 nucleotides read TGCAGTGCCAGCTCCGGGACTAGTATCGAGCAGTACTTC. Translating gives CSASSGTSIEQYF.

This chain links TRBV10-3 with TRBJ1-1; no firm D call. Germline CDR1 and CDR2: ENHRY and SYGVKD. V lost 2 bases, J lost 6 bases, and 10 bases lay in between. The CDR3 is 13 residues long. The CDR3 spells CAISELGIPEAFF. The CDR3 bases are TGTGCCATCAGTGAGCTTGGAATACCTGAAGCTTTCTTT.

The chain combines TRBV9 with TRBJ2-1; D is possibly TRBD1 or TRBD2 (5 bases each). The V end lost 4 bases, the J end lost 4 bases, and 12 bases lay between the germline ends. This CDR3 spans 14 amino acids. CDR1 and CDR2 from the germline V gene are SGDLS and YYNGEE. The CDR3 here is CASSPQWGYNEQFF. In nucleotides, the CDR3 is TGTGCCAGCAGCCCTCAGTGGGGGTACAATGAGCAGTTCTTC. The full variable domain, with the rest looked up from reference TRBV9 and TRBJ2-1, is DSGVTQTPKHLITATGQRVTLRCSPRSGDLSVYWYQQSLDQGLQFLIQYYNGEERAKGNILERFSAQQFPDLHSELNLSSLELGDSALYFCASSPQWGYNEQFFGPGTRLTVL.

In its sample, this clonotype was seen a few times. V usage is TRBV20-1 and J usage is TRBJ2-1, with a possible D match to TRBD2 (7 bases). The germline gives CDR1 DFQATT, CDR2 SNEGSKA (reference sequence). The CDR3 is 13 amino acids. For the CDR3, the DNA is TGCAGGGCGAGGGGGGGAAGGTACAATGAGCAGTTCTTC. Protein: CRARGGRYNEQFF.

This clonotype was observed a few times. The chain has TRBV12-3 or TRBV12-4 and TRBJ2-7, with D unresolved. There are 12 residues in the CDR3. V gave up 1 base and J gave up 6 bases, with 7 bases separating them. CDR3 sequence: CASSLGGGEQYV. In DNA, the CDR3 is TGTGCCAGCAGTTTAGGAGGTGGCGAGCAGTACGTC.

The chain recombines TRBV20-1 with TRBJ2-7; 11 bases match TRBD2. This CDR3 spans 15 amino acids. Germline CDR1 and CDR2: DFQATT and SNEGSKA (reference sequence). The V segment lost 2 bases and the J segment 5 bases; nucleotides outside the gene matches: 8. CDR3 bases: TGCAGTGCTAGATCTATAGCGGGAGGGCCCCACGAGCAGTACTTC. It yields the protein CSARSIAGGPHEQYF.

The rearrangement joins TRBV20-1 to TRBJ1-4; D gene ambiguous. The CDR3 runs 12 residues. Germline-derived CDR1 and CDR2 are DFQATT and SNEGSKA (reference sequence). V dropped 5 bases and J dropped 7 bases, with 11 bases sitting between them. The CDR3 sequence: CSAVGVTEKLFF. Written as DNA, the CDR3 is TGCAGTGCTGTCGGGGTTACTGAAAAACTGTTTTTT.

The chain recombines TRBV5-1 with TRBJ1-3, with 7 bases matching TRBD1. The CDR3 totals 15 residues. V was pared by 2 bases and J by 2 bases, with 4 bases of the junction left unmatched. The germline V gene encodes CDR1 SGHRS and CDR2 YFSETQ. The CDR3 region has the DNA TGCGCCAGCAGCTTTTCGACAGGGCCTGGAAACACCATATATTTT. It yields the protein CASSFSTGPGNTIYF.

The chain is built from TRBV12-3 or TRBV12-4 and TRBJ2-3; maybe TRBD1 (7 bases). V was pared by 5 bases and J by 1 base, with 13 bases between. CDR3 length equals 15 residues. The CDR3: CASSGGTAGTDTQYF. CDR3 bases: TGTGCCAGCAGTGGGGGGACAGCAGGCACAGATACGCAGTATTTT.

This clonotype was seen a handful of times. The gene calls are TRBV7-2 and TRBJ2-3; D unresolved. Trimming removed 3 bases from V and 5 bases from J, with 6 bases in between. The CDR3 is made up of 12 amino acids. CDR1 and CDR2 (germline): SGHTA, FQGNSA. CDR3 protein: CASSFQKDTQYF. CDR3 in DNA: TGTGCCAGCAGCTTTCAGAAAGATACGCAGTATTTT.